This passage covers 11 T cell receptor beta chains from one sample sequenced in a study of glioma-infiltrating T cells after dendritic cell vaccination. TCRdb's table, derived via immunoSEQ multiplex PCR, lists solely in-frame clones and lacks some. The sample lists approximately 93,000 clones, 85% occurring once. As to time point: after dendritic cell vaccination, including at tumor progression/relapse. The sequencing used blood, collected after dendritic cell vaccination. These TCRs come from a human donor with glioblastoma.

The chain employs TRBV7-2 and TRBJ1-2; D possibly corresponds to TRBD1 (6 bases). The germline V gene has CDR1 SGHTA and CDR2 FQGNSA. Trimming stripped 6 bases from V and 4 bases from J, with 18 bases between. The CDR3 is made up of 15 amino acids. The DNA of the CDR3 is TGTGCCAGCAGTCAACTTGCGGGGGGCGCCTATGGCTACACCTTC. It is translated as CASSQLAGGAYGYTF.

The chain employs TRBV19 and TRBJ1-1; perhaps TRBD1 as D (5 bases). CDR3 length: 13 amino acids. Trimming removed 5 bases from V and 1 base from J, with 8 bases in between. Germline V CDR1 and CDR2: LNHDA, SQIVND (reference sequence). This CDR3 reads CASSRDRNTEAFF. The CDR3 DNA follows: TGTGCCAGTAGTCGCGACAGGAACACTGAAGCTTTCTTT. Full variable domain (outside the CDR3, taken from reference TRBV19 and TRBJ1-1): DGGITQSPKYLFRKEGQNVTLSCEQNLNHDAMYWYRQDPGQGLRLIYYSQIVNDFQKGDIAEGYSVSREKKESFPLTVTSAQKNPTAFYLCASSRDRNTEAFFGQGTRLTVV.

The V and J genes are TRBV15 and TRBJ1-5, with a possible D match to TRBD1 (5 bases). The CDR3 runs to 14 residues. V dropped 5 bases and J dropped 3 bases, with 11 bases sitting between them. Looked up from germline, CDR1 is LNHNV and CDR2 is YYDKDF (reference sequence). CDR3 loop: CATSGGDPNQPQHF. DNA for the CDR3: TGTGCCACCAGCGGGGGGGATCCCAATCAGCCCCAGCATTTT.

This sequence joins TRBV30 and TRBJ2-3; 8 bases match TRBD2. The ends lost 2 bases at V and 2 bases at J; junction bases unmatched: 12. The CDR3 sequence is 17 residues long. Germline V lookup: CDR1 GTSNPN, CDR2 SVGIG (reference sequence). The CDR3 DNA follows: TGTGCCTGGAGTAGGTCCTTCACGCGGGGGGTCACAGATACGCAGTATTTT. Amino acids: CAWSRSFTRGVTDTQYF. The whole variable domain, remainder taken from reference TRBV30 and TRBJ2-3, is SQTIHQWPATLVQPVGSPLSLECTVEGTSNPNLYWYRQAAGRGLQLLFYSVGIGQISSEVPQNLSASRPQDRQFILSSKKLLLSDSGFYLCAWSRSFTRGVTDTQYFGPGTRLTVL.

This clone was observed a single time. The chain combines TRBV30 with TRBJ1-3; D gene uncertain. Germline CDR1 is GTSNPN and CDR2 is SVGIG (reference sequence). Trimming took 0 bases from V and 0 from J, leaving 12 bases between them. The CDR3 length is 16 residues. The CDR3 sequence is CAWSVLGGPSGNTIYF. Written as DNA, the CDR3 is TGTGCCTGGAGTGTACTTGGAGGCCCCTCTGGAAACACCATATATTTT. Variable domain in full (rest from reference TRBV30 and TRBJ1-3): SQTIHQWPATLVQPVGSPLSLECTVEGTSNPNLYWYRQAAGRGLQLLFYSVGIGQISSEVPQNLSASRPQDRQFILSSKKLLLSDSGFYLCAWSVLGGPSGNTIYFGEGSWLTVV.

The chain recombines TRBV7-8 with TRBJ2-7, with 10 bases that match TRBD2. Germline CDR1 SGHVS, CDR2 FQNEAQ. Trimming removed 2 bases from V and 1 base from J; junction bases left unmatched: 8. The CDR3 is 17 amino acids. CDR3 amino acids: CASSLSYSGRQSYEQYF. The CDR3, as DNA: TGTGCCAGCAGCTTATCCTATAGCGGGAGGCAGTCCTACGAGCAGTACTTC.

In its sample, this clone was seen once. CDR3 coding DNA: TGTGCCAGCAGTGAGCCCTCGGGACAGGGGCCGCGGGGATGGCATTTT. This encodes CASSEPSGQGPRGWHF. The J gene is TRBJ1-5, the V gene TRBV2; 10 bases are a match to TRBD1. The V gene's germline CDR1 is SNHLY and CDR2 FYNNEI. There are 16 residues in the CDR3. J lost 15 bases, V lost 3 bases, and 17 bases had no gene match.

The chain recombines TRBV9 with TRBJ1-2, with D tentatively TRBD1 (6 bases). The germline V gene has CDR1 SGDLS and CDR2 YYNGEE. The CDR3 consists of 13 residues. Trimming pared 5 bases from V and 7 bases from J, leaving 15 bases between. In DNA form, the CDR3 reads TGTGCCAGCAGTCTTGGGGGCGCGGTTGGCTACACCTTC. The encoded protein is CASSLGGAVGYTF.

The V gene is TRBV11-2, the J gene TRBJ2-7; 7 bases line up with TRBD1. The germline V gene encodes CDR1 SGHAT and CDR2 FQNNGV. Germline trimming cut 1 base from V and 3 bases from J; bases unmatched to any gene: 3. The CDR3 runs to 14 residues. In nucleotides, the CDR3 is TGTGCCAGCAGCTTAGGATGGGACAGCTACGAGCAGTACTTC. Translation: CASSLGWDSYEQYF.

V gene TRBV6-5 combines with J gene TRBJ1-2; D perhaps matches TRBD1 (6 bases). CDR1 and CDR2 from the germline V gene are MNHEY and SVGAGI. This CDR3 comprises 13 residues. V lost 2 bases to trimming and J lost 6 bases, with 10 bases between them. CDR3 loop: CASSYRDTNGYTF. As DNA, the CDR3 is TGTGCCAGCAGTTACCGGGACACCAATGGCTACACCTTC.

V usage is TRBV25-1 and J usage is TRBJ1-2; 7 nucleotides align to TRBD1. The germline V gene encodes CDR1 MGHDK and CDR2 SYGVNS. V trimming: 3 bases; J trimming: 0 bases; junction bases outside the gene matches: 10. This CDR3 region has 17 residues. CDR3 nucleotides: TGTGCCAGCAGTGAGCTAACGGACAGGACGGCTAACTATGGCTACACCTTC. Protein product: CASSELTDRTANYGYTF.